This T cell receptor beta chain was captured by sequencing in a study of blood T cell repertoires in COVID-19. Study overall: The analysed material was cDNA or gDNA that came from T cells, B-cell-depleted T cells, or PBMCs.

Sequencing used immunoSEQ multiplex PCR; TCRdb keeps in-frame clones, though not all of them. The sample holds around 320,000 clones, nearly 90% seen once. V gave up 1 base and J gave up 6 bases, with 9 bases separating them. Germline-derived CDR1 and CDR2 are SGDLS and YYNGEE. CDR3 length: 13 amino acids. The TCR originated in a woman between 18 and 30 years old with acute COVID-19. The sequencing input was PBMCs or T cells enriched from blood (not recorded which). The rearrangement links TRBV9 to TRBJ2-3, with D hard to call. CDR3 region: CASSVSSPDTQYF. In DNA, the CDR3 is TGTGCCAGCAGCGTATCTAGTCCCGATACGCAGTATTTT.